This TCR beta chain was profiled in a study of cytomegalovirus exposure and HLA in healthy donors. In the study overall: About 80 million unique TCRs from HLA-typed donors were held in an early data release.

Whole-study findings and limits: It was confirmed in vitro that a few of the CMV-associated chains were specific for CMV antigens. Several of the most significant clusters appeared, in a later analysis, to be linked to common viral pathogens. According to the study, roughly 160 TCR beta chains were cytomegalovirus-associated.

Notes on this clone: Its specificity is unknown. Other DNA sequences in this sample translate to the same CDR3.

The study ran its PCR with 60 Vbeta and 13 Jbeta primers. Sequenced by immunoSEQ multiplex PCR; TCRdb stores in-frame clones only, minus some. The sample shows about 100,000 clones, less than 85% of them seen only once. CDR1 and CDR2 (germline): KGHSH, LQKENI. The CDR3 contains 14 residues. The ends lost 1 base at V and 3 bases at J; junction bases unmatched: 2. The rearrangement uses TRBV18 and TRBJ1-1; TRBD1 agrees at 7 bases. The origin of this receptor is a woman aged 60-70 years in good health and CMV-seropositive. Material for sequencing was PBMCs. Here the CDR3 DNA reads TGTGCCAGCTCACCACTAACAGGGGACACTGAAGCTTTCTTT. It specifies CASSPLTGDTEAFF.